Included here is one T cell receptor (beta chain) sequence, with context. What it recognizes is unknown. The data are from a study of shared clonotypes between healthy human individuals. The CDR3 sequence is 15 residues long. J gave up 3 bases and V 6 bases, and 5 bases lay outside the gene matches. Germline CDR1 reads SQVTM; CDR2 reads ANQGSEA. CD45RA-negative memory and CD45RA+ naive subsets were split from the CD4+ cells. Study findings and constraints: About 5% of naive CD4 clonotypes were shared across a few donors.

Here immunoSEQ multiplex PCR was the method, and the copy in TCRdb shows in-frame clones only, minus some. The table records roughly 1,600,000 clones, around 98.5% of them present only once. This chain links TRBV29-1 with TRBJ2-1, with 13 positions matching TRBD2. This TCR came from a man aged 25-45 years in good health. The sequencing input was naive CD4+ T cells sorted from blood. Subset denoted: CD45RA+ positively selected. As DNA, the CDR3 is TGCAGCGTATGGACTAGCGGGAGAGGCTACAATGAGCAGTTCTTC. Its translation is CSVWTSGRGYNEQFF.